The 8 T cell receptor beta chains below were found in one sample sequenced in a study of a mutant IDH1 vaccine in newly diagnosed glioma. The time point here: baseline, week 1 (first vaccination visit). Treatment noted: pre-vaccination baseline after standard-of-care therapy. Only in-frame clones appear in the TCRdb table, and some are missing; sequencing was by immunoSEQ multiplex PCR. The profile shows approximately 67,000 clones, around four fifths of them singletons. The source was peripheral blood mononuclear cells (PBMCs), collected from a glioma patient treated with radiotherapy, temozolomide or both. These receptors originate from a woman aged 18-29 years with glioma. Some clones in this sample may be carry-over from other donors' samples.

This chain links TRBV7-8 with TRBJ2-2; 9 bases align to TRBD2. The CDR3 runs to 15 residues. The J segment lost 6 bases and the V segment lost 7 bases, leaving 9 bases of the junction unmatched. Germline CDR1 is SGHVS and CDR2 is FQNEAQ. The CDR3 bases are TGTGCCAGCACCCGACGTGGCGGGGGGGCCGGGGAGCTGTTTTTT. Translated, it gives CASTRRGGGAGELFF.

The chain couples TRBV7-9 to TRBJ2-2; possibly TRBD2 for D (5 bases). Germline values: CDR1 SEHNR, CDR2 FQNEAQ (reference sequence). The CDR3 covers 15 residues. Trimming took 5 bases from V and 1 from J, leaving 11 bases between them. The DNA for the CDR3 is TGTGCCAGCAGCGGGGAGCGAAGGAACACCGGGGAGCTGTTTTTT. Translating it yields CASSGERRNTGELFF.

The CDR3 region is CASSHGQGSSYEQYF. DNA for the CDR3: TGTGCCAGCAGCCACGGACAGGGGAGCTCCTACGAGCAGTACTTC. The V and J genes are TRBV4-2 and TRBJ2-7; 9 positions match TRBD1. The CDR3 extends over 15 amino acids. The J segment lost 0 bases and the V segment lost 3 bases, leaving 3 bases of the junction unmatched. CDR1 and CDR2 from the germline V gene are LGHNA and YNFKEQ.

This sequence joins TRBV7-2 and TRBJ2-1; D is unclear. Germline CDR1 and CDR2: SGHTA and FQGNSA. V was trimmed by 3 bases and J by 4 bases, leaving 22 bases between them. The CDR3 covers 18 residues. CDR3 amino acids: CASSFPRWMRSGYNEQFF. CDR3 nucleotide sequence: TGTGCCAGCAGCTTTCCCCGGTGGATGAGGTCAGGATACAATGAGCAGTTCTTC.

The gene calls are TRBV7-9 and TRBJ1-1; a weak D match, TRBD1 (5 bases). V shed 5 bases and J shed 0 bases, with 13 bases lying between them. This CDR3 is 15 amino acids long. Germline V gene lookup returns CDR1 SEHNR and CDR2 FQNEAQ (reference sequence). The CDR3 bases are TGTGCCAGCAGCATCGCCCGAGGGGTGAACACTGAAGCTTTCTTT. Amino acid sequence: CASSIARGVNTEAFF.

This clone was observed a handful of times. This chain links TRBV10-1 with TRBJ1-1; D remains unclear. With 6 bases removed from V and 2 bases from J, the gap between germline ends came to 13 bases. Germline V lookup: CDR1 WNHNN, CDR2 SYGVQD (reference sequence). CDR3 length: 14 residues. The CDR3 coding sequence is TGCGCCAGCAGCCTTTCAACACAAAACACTGAAGCTTTCTTT. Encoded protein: CASSLSTQNTEAFF.

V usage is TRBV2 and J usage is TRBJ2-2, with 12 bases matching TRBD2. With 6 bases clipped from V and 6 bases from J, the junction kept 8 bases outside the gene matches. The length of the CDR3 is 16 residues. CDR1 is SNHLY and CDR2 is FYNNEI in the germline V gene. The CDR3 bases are TGTGCCAGCAGCCGCCGGCTAGCGGGAGGGGCCGGGGAGCTGTTTTTT. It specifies CASSRRLAGGAGELFF.

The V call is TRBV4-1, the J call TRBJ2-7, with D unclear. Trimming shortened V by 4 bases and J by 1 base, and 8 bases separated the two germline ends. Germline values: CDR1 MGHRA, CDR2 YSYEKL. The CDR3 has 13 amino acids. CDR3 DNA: TGCGCCAGCAGCCTATCGGAATCCTACGAGCAGTACTTC. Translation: CASSLSESYEQYF.